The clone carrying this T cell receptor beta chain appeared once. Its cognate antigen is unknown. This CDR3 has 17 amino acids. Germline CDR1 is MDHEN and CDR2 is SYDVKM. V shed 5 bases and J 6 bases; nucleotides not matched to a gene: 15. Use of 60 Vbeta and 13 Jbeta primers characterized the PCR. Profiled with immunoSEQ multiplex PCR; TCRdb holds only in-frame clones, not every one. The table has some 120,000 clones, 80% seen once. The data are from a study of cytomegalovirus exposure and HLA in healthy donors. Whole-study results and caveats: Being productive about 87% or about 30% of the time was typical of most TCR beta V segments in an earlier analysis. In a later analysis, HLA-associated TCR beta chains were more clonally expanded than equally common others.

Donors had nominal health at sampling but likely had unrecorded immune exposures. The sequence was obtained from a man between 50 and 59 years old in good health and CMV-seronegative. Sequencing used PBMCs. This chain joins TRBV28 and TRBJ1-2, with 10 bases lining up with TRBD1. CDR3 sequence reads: CASSETSGQGGVDGYTF. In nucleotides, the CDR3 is TGTGCCAGCAGTGAAACATCCGGACAGGGGGGTGTGGATGGCTACACCTTC.